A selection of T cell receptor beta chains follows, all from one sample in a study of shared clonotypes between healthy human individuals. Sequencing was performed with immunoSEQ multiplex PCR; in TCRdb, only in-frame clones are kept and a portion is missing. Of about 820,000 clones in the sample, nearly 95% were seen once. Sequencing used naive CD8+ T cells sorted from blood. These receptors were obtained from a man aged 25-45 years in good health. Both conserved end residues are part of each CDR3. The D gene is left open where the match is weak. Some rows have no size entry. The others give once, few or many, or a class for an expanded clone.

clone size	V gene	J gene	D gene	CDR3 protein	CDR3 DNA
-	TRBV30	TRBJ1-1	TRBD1	CAWSPLRQGLSEAFF	TGTGCCTGGTCCCCGTTACGACAGGGCCTAAGTGAAGCTTTCTTT
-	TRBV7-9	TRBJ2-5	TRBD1	CASSFFRDSKETQYF	TGTGCCAGCAGCTTCTTTAGGGACAGTAAAGAGACCCAGTACTTC
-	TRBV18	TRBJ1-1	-	CASSREGRTEAFF	TGTGCCAGCTCACGGGAGGGAAGGACTGAAGCTTTCTTT
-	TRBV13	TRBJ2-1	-	CASSTDSNEQFF	TGTGCCAGCAGCACGGACTCCAATGAGCAGTTCTTC
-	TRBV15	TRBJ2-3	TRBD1	CATSAQRQGSTDTQYF	TGCGCCACCAGCGCCCAGAGACAGGGGAGCACAGATACGCAGTATTTT
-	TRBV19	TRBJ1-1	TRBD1	CASIPGQGLNTEAFF	TGTGCCAGTATCCCCGGACAGGGTTTGAACACTGAAGCTTTCTTT
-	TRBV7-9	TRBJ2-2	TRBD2	CASSEPSGRTGELFF	TGTGCCAGCAGCGAACCTAGCGGGAGAACCGGGGAGCTGTTTTTT
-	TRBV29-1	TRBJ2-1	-	CSVAFKAEYNEQFF	TGCAGCGTGGCCTTTAAAGCAGAATACAATGAGCAGTTCTTC
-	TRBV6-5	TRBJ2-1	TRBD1	CASSRQGSHNEQFF	TGTGCCAGCAGCCGACAGGGTTCCCACAATGAGCAGTTCTTC
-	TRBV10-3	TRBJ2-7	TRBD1	CAISDPGQGAREQYF	TGTGCCATCAGTGACCCGGGACAGGGGGCGCGCGAGCAGTACTTC
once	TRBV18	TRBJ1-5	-	CASSPPSGSHGNQPQHF	TGTGCCAGCTCACCACCTTCAGGAAGCCATGGCAATCAGCCCCAGCATTTT
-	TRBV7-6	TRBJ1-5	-	CASSSGPGSNQPQHF	TGTGCCAGCAGCTCGGGCCCGGGGAGCAATCAGCCCCAGCATTTT
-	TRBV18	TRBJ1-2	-	CASSPPLIGVNYGYTF	TGTGCCAGCTCACCACCGCTTATCGGGGTCAACTATGGCTACACCTTC
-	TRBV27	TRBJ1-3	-	CASSLGRFSGNTIYF	TGTGCCAGCAGTTTAGGCCGGTTCTCTGGAAACACCATATATTTT
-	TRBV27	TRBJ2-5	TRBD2	CASSPLAGPNQETQYF	TGTGCCAGCAGTCCCTTAGCGGGACCCAACCAAGAGACCCAGTACTTC
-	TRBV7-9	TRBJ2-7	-	CASSSGRNYEQYF	TGTGCCAGCAGCTCAGGACGGAACTACGAGCAGTACTTC
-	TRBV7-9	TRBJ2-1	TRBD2	CASSPGLAYNEQFF	TGTGCCAGCAGCCCGGGACTAGCCTACAATGAGCAGTTCTTC
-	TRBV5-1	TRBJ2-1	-	CASSIAASYNEQFF	TGCGCCAGCAGCATAGCCGCGTCCTACAATGAGCAGTTCTTC
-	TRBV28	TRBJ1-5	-	CASRPRTGNQPQHF	TGTGCCAGCAGACCTCGGACAGGCAATCAGCCCCAGCATTTT
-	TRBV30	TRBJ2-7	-	CAWSSGASYEQYF	TGTGCCTGGAGTTCGGGGGCCTCCTACGAGCAGTACTTC
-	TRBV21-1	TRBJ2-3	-	CASSTTGGFSDTQYF	TGTGCCAGCAGCACCACAGGGGGCTTCTCAGATACGCAGTATTTT
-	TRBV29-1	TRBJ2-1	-	CSVESRPPRANEQFF	TGCAGCGTTGAATCTAGGCCCCCAAGGGCCAATGAGCAGTTCTTC
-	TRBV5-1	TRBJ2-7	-	CASSLGGTKGYEQYF	TGCGCCAGCAGCTTGGGCGGGACAAAAGGTTACGAGCAGTACTTC
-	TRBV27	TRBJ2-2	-	CASSTQVNTGELFF	TGTGCCAGCAGTACCCAGGTGAACACCGGGGAGCTGTTTTTT
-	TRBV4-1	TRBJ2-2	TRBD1	CASSPIFLETGAGELFF	TGCGCCAGCAGCCCGATTTTTCTGGAGACAGGGGCCGGGGAGCTGTTTTTT
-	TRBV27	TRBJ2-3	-	CASSFLLDQTDTQYF	TGTGCCAGCAGTTTCCTCCTTGATCAGACAGATACGCAGTATTTT
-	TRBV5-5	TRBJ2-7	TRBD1	CASSFPRTGPTIEQYF	TGTGCCAGCAGCTTCCCACGGACAGGACCTACGATAGAGCAGTACTTC
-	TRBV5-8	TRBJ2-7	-	CASSLRDSPYEQYF	TGTGCCAGCAGCTTGCGCGACTCTCCCTACGAGCAGTACTTC
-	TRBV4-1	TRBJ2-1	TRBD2	CASSQEPLAAHNEQFF	TGCGCCAGCAGCCAAGAACCACTAGCGGCCCACAATGAGCAGTTCTTC
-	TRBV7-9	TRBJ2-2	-	CASSAGSETIGELFF	TGTGCCAGCAGCGCGGGATCGGAGACTATCGGGGAGCTGTTTTTT
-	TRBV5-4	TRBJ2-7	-	CASSSSENSYEQYF	TGTGCCAGCAGCTCTAGCGAAAACTCCTACGAGCAGTACTTC
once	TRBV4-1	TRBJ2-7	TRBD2	CASSHVAGPTYEQYF	TGCGCCAGCAGCCACGTAGCGGGGCCTACCTACGAGCAGTACTTC
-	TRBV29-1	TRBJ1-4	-	CSVELRTGGETF	TGCAGCGTTGAGCTGCGGACGGGAGGGGAGACTTTT
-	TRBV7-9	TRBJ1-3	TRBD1	CASSPDRGSGNTIYF	TGTGCCAGCAGCCCCGACAGGGGTTCGGGAAACACCATATATTTT
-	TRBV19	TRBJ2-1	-	CASARGGPYNEQFF	TGTGCCAGTGCGAGGGGAGGACCCTACAATGAGCAGTTCTTC
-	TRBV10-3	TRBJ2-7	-	CAISFGGGEQYF	TGTGCCATCAGTTTTGGGGGTGGGGAGCAGTACTTC